The 15 T cell receptor beta chains reported below all come from one sample, sequenced in a study of persistence of HIV-infected CD4 T cells. For these TCRs, the target antigens are not known. Anti-CD3/anti-CD28 beads served as a nonspecific positive control stimulus. Sorting selected CD4+ T cells upregulating both CD40 ligand and CD69. The immunoSEQ assay was version 4, run in survey mode. The repertoire was sequenced with immunoSEQ multiplex PCR; TCRdb's copy has only in-frame clones and lacks some. The sample gives roughly 48,000 clones, about 85% of which show up once; 0.47% is in the top ten. The specimen comprised CD4+ T cells sorted from PBMCs after approximately 19-hour stimulation, sampled from a patient who received antiretroviral therapy. The receptors come from an adult woman with HIV who was CMV-seropositive.

J is TRBJ2-5 and V is TRBV7-2; 10 bases match TRBD2. The ends lost 4 bases at V and 11 bases at J; junction bases unmatched: 7. CDR3 length: 13 residues. From germline, CDR1 is SGHTA and CDR2 FQGNSA. The CDR3 coding sequence is TGTGCCAGCAGCTCTACTAGCGGGGTAACTCAGTACTTC. Its translation is CASSSTSGVTQYF.

The chain combines TRBV30 with TRBJ2-4; TRBD1 or TRBD2 may be the D gene (5 bases each). Trimming took 0 bases from V and 1 from J, leaving 16 bases between them. This CDR3 comprises 17 residues. Per the germline V gene, CDR1 is GTSNPN and CDR2 is SVGIG (reference sequence). The CDR3 reads CAWSVPGLRRAKNIQYF. The DNA for the CDR3 is TGTGCCTGGAGTGTTCCGGGGCTCAGAAGGGCCAAAAACATTCAGTACTTC.

The CDR3 DNA reads TGTGCCAGCAGTGAAACCTCGGACAGGAGAAGAGAAAAACTGTTTTTT. Residues: CASSETSDRRREKLFF. The chain couples TRBV6-1 to TRBJ1-4, with 7 bases fitting TRBD1. The V gene end was trimmed by 2 bases and the J gene end by 8 bases; junction bases not matched to a gene: 11. CDR1 and CDR2 from the germline V gene are MNHNS and SASEGT. The CDR3 sequence is 16 residues long.

The V call is TRBV29-1, the J call TRBJ1-1, with D unresolved. Germline values: CDR1 SQVTM, CDR2 ANQGSEA. Deletions cut 6 bases from V and 2 bases from J, with 10 bases between. The CDR3 consists of 12 residues. Written as DNA, the CDR3 is TGCAGCGTCAGGACGGACAACACTGAAGCTTTCTTT. This sequence encodes CSVRTDNTEAFF.

This clone was detected once. V gene TRBV2 combines with J gene TRBJ2-2; 8 nucleotides line up with TRBD2. Germline V gives CDR1 SNHLY, CDR2 FYNNEI. This CDR3 has 14 residues. V lost 5 bases to trimming and J lost 1 base; unmatched junction nucleotides: 0. In nucleotides, the CDR3 is TGTGCCAGCAGTAGCGGGGGGAACACCGGGGAGCTGTTTTTT. Encoded protein: CASSSGGNTGELFF.

The count of this clone is one. J is TRBJ1-1 and V is TRBV6-6; TRBD1 agrees at 11 bases. This CDR3 comprises 16 residues. Germline-derived CDR1 and CDR2 are MNHNY and SVGAGI (reference sequence). V lost 1 base to trimming and J lost 4 bases; unmatched junction nucleotides: 5. The CDR3 DNA reads TGTGCCAGCAGTTACTATCCCGGGACAGGGGGCACTGAAGCTTTCTTT. Translated, it gives CASSYYPGTGGTEAFF.

V usage is TRBV28 and J usage is TRBJ1-2; D gene unclear. V shed 6 bases and J shed 8 bases, with 22 bases lying between them. Germline V gene data show CDR1 as MDHEN and CDR2 as SYDVKM. The CDR3 is 15 residues long. The CDR3 here is CASRPSTQESGGYTF. The DNA of the CDR3 is TGTGCCAGCAGGCCCAGTACTCAGGAGAGCGGGGGCTACACCTTC.

The rearrangement uses TRBV12-5 and TRBJ2-5, with D tentatively TRBD1 (6 bases). Germline V gene sequence: CDR1 LGHNT, CDR2 FRNRAP. V gave up 2 bases and J gave up 5 bases, with 6 bases separating them. The CDR3 is 12 amino acids. CDR3 nucleotides: TGTGCTAGTGGTTTGAGGGGGGAGACCCAGTACTTC. It yields the protein CASGLRGETQYF.

This chain connects TRBV21-1 to TRBJ1-1; TRBD1, as called in the table, went unchecked against the DNA. TRBV21-1 is shown as a pseudogene. This CDR3 comprises 17 residues. CDR3 residues: CASSKALSRISNTEAFF. In nucleotides, the CDR3 is TGTGCCAGCAGCAAAGCGCTTTCCAGAATCTCGAACACTGAAGCTTTCTTT.

The CDR3 DNA reads TGTGCCAGCAGTCCCATACAGGGTTCACCCCTCCACTTT. Protein product: CASSPIQGSPLHF. The chain employs TRBV27 and TRBJ1-6; D might be TRBD1 (6 bases). CDR1 and CDR2 from the germline V gene are MNHEY and SMNVEV (reference sequence). The CDR3 covers 13 residues. V lost 5 bases to trimming and J lost 9 bases, with 11 bases between them.

The chain has TRBV7-2 and TRBJ1-1; a weak D match, TRBD1 (5 bases). CDR3 length: 14 residues. V lost 6 bases and J lost 6, with 17 bases in between. Germline assignment: CDR1 SGHTA and CDR2 FQGNSA. CDR3 DNA: TGTGCCAGCAGAAGCTTAGGGGTAGAGGCTGAAGCTTTCTTT. This sequence encodes CASRSLGVEAEAFF.

This sequence joins TRBV27 and TRBJ2-7; TRBD2 matches 9 bases. CDR3 length: 17 residues. Unmatched junction bases numbered 10, after V lost 2 bases and J lost 2 bases. Germline lookup yields CDR1 MNHEY and CDR2 SMNVEV (reference sequence). Here the CDR3 DNA reads TGTGCCAGCAGTTTAGGGCGGGGGGGTGCGAACACCTACGAGCAGTACTTC. Protein: CASSLGRGGANTYEQYF.

This clone was counted a single time. The rearrangement links TRBV19 to TRBJ1-5; 9 bases match TRBD1. V gave up 6 bases and J gave up 5 bases; unmatched junction bases: 8. CDR1 is LNHDA, CDR2 SQIVND, per germline (reference sequence). The CDR3 contains 15 residues. CDR3 nucleotide sequence: TGTGCCAGTAGCAAAGGACAGGGGCTTGATCAGCCCCAGCATTTT. It yields the protein CASSKGQGLDQPQHF.

The chain employs TRBV2 and TRBJ2-7; the match to TRBD1 covers 9 bases. V lost 6 bases to trimming and J lost 5 bases; unmatched junction nucleotides: 11. The CDR3 runs to 15 residues. From germline, CDR1 is SNHLY and CDR2 FYNNEI. As DNA, the CDR3 is TGTGCCAGCAGCCTTAGGGGGGACAGGGCCCACGAGCAGTACTTC. This gives the protein CASSLRGDRAHEQYF.

The rearrangement uses TRBV18 and TRBJ1-5; D gene unclear. Trimming stripped 3 bases from V and 0 bases from J, with 9 bases between. Germline-derived CDR1 and CDR2 are KGHSH and LQKENI. The CDR3 has 15 amino acids. The CDR3 region has the DNA TGTGCCAGCTCACCTCTTGCGGATAGCAATCAGCCCCAGCATTTT. Protein product: CASSPLADSNQPQHF.